This TCR beta chain comes out of a study of PD-L1 blockade in urothelial cancer. This sample's time point: pretreatment peripheral blood. CDR1 and CDR2 from the germline V gene are SGHRS and YFSETQ. The CDR3 consists of 15 residues. V was pared by 2 bases and J by 0 bases, with 11 bases between. Using immunoSEQ multiplex PCR, the repertoire was profiled, and TCRdb retains in-frame clones only, with some absent. The data show 50,000 to 65,000 clones, 65% to 90% seen once. The specimen comprised PBMCs, sampled around atezolizumab (anti-PD-L1) treatment. This sequence was found in a man in his 70s with urothelial cancer. This chain joins TRBV5-1 and TRBJ1-2, with a tentative D call TRBD1 (5 bases). In nucleotides, the CDR3 is TGCGCCAGCAGCTTCGGGGGGTTAGCTAACTATGGCTACACCTTC. It encodes CASSFGGLANYGYTF.